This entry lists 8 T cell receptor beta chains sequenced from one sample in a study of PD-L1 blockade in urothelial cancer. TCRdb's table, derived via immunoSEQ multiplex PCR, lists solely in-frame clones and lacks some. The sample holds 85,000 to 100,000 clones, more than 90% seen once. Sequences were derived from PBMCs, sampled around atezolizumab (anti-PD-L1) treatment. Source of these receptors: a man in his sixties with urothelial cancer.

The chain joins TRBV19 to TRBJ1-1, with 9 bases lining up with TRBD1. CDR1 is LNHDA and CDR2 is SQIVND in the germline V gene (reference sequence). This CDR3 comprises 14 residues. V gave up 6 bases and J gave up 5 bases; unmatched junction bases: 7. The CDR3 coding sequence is TGTGCCAGTAGGGAACAGGGGGCTCGGACTGAAGCTTTCTTT. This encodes CASREQGARTEAFF.

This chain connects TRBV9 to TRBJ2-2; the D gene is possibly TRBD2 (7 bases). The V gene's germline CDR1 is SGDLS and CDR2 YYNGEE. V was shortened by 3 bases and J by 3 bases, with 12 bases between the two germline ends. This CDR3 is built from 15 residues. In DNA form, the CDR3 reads TGTGCCAGCAGCGGGGGGGGCCGGGACACCGGGGAGCTGTTTTTT. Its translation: CASSGGGRDTGELFF.

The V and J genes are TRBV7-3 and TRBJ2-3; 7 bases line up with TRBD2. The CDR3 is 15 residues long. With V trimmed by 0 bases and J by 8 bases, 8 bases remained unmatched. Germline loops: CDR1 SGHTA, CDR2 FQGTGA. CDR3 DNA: TGTGCCAGCAGCTTAACCGCCGGTGCTAGCGGTACGCAGTATTTT. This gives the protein CASSLTAGASGTQYF.

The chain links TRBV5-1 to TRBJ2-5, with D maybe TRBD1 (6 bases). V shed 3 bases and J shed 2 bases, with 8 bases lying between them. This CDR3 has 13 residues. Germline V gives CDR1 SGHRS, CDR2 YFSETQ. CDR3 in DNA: TGCGCCAGCAGCTCGGGACAACAAGAGACCCAGTACTTC. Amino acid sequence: CASSSGQQETQYF.

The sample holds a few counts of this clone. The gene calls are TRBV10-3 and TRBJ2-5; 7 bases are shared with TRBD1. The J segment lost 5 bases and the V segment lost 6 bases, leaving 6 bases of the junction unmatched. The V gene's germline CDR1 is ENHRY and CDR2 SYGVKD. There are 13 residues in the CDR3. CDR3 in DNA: TGTGCCATCAGGCCGGGACAGAGCGAGACCCAGTACTTC. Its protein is CAIRPGQSETQYF.

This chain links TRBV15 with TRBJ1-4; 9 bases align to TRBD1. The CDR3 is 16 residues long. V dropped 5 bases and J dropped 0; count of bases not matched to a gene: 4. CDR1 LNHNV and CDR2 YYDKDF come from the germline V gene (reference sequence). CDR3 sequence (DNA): TGTGCCACCAGCTTTGACAGGGGGGCAACTAATGAAAAACTGTTTTTT. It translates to CATSFDRGATNEKLFF.

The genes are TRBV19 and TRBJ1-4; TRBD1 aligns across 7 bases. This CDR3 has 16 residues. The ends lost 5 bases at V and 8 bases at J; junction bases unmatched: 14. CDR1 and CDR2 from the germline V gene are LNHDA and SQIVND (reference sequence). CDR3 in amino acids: CASSPLTGVDDEKLFF. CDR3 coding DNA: TGTGCCAGTAGTCCCCTCACAGGGGTCGACGACGAAAAACTGTTTTTT.

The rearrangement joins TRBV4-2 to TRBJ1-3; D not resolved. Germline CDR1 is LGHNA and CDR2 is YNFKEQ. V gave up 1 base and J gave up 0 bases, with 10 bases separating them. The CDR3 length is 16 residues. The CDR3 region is CASSQVKYGSGNTIYF. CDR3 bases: TGTGCCAGCAGCCAAGTGAAGTACGGCTCTGGAAACACCATATATTTT.